This record concerns one TCR beta chain sequence. This sample was included in a study of T cell repertoires in cytomegalovirus infection. The wider study: Carrying CMV and the relevant HLA type showed in public TCR beta signatures.

The CDR3 length is 13 residues. Germline V gene data show CDR1 as SNHLY and CDR2 as FYNNEI. V lost 2 bases and J 2 bases, leaving 7 bases between the germline ends. TCRdb re-called the reads with MiXCR, one entry per CDR3 protein. The table lists more than 150,000 distinct CDR3 sequences, 28% of them singletons, with 30% to 40% in the top ten. The sequenced sample consisted of PBMCs. This sequence originates from a human donor in good health (CMV status not recorded). Some clones in this sample may be carry-over from other donors' samples. The chain uses TRBV2 and TRBJ2-7; no reliable D call. CDR3 in DNA: TGTGCCAGCAGTGAAAGCAAAACCTACGAGCAGTACTTC. Translating it yields CASSESKTYEQYF.